This TCR beta chain was observed in a study of blood T cell repertoires in COVID-19. In the original processing: By means of reference gene primer amplification, nucleated cell counts were estimated. The protocol was immunoSEQ multiplex PCR, while the TCRdb copy is restricted to in-frame clones and leaves out a portion. V, J and clone size are taken as reported in that table, and D and trimming were inferred from the DNA itself. The sample lists about 90,000 clones; approximately 88% were seen once. The CDR3 runs to 14 residues. V shed 6 bases and J 7 bases; nucleotides not matched to a gene: 8. CDR1 and CDR2 from the germline V gene are SGHRS and YFSETQ.

This TCR derives from a woman aged 80 or over with active or convalescent COVID-19. The chain is built from TRBV5-1 and TRBJ2-1, with 9 positions matching TRBD2. The material sequenced was peripheral blood. The CDR3 sequence is CASKAGGEGNEQFF. The DNA for the CDR3 is TGCGCCAGCAAAGCGGGAGGTGAGGGTAATGAGCAGTTCTTC.